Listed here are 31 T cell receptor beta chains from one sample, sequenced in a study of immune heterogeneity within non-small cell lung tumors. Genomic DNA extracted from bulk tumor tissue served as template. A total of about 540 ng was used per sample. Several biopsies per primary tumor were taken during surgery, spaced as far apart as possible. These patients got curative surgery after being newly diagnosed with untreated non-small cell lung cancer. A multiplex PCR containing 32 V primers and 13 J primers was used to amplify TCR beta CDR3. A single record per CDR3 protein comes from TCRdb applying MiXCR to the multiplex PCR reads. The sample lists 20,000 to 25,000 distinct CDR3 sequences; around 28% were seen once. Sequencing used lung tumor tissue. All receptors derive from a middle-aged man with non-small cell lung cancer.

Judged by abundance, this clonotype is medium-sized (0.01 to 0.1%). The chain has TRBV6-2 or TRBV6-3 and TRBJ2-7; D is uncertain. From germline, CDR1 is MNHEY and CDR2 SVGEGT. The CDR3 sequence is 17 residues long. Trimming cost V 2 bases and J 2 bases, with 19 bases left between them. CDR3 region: CASSYGTTGWATYEQYF. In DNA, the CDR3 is TGTGCCAGCAGTTACGGAACAACTGGGTGGGCTACCTACGAGCAGTACTTC.

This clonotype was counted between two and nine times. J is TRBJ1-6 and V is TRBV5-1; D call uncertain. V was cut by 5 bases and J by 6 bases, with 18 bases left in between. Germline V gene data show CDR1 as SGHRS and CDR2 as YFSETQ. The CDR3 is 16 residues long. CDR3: CASRPSPDGSNSPLHF. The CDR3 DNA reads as TGCGCCAGCAGGCCCTCCCCCGACGGGAGTAATTCACCCCTCCACTTT.

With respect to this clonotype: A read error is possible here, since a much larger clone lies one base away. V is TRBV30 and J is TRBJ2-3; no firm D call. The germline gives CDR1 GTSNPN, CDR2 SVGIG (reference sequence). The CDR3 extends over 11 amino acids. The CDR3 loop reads CAWSSTDTKYF. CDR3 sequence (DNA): TGTGCCTGGAGCAGCACAGATACGAAGTATTTT.

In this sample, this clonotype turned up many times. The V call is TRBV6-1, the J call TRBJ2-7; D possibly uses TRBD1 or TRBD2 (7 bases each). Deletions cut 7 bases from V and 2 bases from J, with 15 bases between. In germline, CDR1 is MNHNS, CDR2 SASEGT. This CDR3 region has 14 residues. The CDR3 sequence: CASKLTGTTYEQYF. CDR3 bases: TGTGCCAGCAAGTTGACAGGGACTACCTACGAGCAGTACTTC.

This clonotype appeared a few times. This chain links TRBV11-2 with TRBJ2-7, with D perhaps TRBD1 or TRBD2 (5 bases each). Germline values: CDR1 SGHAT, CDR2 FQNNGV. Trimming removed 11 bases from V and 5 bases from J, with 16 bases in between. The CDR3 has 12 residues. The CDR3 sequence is CAVKARDHEQYF. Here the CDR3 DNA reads TGTGCCGTCAAAGCCAGGGACCACGAGCAGTACTTC.

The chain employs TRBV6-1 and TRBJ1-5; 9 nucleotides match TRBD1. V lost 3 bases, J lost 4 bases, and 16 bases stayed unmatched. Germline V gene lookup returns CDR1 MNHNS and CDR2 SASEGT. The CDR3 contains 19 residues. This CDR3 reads CASSDPQGARFVINQPQHF. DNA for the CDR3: TGTGCCAGCAGTGACCCACAGGGGGCGCGGTTTGTTATTAATCAGCCCCAGCATTTT.

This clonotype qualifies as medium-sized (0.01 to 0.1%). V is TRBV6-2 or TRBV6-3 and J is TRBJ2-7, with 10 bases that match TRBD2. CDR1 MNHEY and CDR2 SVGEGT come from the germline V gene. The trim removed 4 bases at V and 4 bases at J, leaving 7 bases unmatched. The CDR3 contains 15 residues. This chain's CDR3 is CASSSLRTSGYEQYF. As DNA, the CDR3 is TGTGCCAGCAGTTCCCTCCGGACTAGCGGATACGAGCAGTACTTC.

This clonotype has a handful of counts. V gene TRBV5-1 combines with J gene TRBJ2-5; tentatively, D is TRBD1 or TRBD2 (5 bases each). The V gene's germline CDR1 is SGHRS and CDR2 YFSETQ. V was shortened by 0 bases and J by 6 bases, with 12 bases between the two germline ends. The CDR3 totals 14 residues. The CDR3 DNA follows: TGCGCCAGCAGCTTGGGAGGGGATAGGCAGACCCAGTACTTC. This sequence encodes CASSLGGDRQTQYF.

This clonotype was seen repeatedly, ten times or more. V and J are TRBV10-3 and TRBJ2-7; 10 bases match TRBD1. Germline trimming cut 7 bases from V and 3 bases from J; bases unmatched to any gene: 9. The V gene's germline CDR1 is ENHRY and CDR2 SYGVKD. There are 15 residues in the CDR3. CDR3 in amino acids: CAIKEGTGAFYEQYF. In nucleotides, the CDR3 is TGTGCCATCAAGGAGGGGACAGGGGCTTTCTACGAGCAGTACTTC.

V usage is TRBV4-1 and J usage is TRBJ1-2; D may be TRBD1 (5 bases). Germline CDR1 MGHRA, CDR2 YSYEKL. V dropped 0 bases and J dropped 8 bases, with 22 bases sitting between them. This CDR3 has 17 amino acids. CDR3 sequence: CASSQEVTGGFSRGYTF. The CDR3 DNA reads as TGCGCCAGCAGCCAAGAAGTCACCGGGGGTTTTTCGAGAGGCTACACCTTC.

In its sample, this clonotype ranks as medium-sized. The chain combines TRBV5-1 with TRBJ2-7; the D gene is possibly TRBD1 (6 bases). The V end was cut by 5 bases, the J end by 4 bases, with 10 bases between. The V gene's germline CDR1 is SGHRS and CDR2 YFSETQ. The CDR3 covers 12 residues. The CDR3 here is CASSFQGYEQYF. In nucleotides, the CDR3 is TGCGCCAGCAGTTTCCAGGGGTACGAGCAGTACTTC.

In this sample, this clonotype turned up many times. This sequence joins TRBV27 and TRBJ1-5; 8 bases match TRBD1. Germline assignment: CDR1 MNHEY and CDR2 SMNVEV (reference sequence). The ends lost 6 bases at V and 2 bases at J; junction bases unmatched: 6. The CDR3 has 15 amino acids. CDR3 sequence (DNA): TGTGCCAGCAGAGGACAGGGTAGGGGCAATCAGCCCCAGCATTTT. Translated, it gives CASRGQGRGNQPQHF.

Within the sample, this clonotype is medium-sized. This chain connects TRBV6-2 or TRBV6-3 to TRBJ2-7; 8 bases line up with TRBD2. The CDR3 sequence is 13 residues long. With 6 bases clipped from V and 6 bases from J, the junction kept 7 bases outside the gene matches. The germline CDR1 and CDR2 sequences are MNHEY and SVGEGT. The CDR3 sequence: CASSPSGSVEQYF. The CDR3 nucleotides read TGTGCCAGCAGCCCGAGCGGGAGTGTCGAGCAGTACTTC.

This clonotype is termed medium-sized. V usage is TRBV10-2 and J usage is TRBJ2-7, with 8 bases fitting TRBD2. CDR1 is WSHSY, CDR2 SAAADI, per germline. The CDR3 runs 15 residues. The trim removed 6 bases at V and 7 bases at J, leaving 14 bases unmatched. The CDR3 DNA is TGCGCCAGCAGGGGAAGCGGGACTAGAATCGGGGAGCAGTACTTC. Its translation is CASRGSGTRIGEQYF.

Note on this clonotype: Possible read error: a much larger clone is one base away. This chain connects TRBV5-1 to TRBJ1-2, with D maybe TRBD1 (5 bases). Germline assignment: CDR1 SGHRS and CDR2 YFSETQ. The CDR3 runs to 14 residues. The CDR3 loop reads CSSSGGPRDYGYTF. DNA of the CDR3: TGCTCCAGCAGCGGGGGACCCCGGGACTATGGCTACACCTTC.

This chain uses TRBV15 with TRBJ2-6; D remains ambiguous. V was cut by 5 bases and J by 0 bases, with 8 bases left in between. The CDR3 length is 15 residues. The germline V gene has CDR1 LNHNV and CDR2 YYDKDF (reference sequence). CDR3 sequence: CATSYGNSGANVLTF. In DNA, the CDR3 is TGTGCCACCAGCTACGGTAACTCTGGGGCCAACGTCCTGACTTTC.

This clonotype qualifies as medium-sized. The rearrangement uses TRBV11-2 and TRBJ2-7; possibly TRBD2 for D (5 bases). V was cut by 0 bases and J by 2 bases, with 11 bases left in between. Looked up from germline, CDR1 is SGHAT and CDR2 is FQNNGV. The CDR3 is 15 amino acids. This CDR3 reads CASSLDSERTYEQYF. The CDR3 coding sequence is TGTGCCAGCAGCTTAGATTCGGAGCGGACCTACGAGCAGTACTTC.

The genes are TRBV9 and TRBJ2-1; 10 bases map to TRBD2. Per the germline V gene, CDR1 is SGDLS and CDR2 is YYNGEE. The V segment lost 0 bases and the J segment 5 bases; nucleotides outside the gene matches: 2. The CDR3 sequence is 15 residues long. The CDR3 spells CASSVGGTSDNEQFF. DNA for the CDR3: TGTGCCAGCAGCGTAGGGGGGACTAGCGACAATGAGCAGTTCTTC.

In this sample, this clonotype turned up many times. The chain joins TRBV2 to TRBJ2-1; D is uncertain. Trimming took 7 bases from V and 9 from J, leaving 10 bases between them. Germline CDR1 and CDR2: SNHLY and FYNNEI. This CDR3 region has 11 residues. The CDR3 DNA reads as TGTGCCAGCAAAAGGTCTTCTGAGCAGTTCTTC. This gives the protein CASKRSSEQFF.

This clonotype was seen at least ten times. CDR3 DNA sequence: TGTGCCAGCAGTACCGGACAGGGAGGGGGCTACACCTTC. It codes for CASSTGQGGGYTF. The chain uses TRBV6-4 and TRBJ1-2; 8 nucleotides line up with TRBD1. Losses at the gene ends were 5 bases for V and 8 bases for J; bases not matched to a gene: 7. The germline CDR1 and CDR2 sequences are MRHNA and SNTAGT. This CDR3 contains 13 residues.

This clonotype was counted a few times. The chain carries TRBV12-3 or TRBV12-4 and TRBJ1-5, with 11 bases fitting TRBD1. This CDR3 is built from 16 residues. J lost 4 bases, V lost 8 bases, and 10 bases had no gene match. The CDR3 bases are TGTGCCAGCGCCGGTGGACAGGGGGCGTGGAATCAGCCCCAGCATTTT. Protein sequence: CASAGGQGAWNQPQHF.

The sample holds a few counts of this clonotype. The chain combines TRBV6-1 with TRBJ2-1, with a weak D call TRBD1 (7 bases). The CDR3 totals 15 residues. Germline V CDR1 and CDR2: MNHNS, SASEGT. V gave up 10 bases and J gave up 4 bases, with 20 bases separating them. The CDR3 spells CAILQGRKGYNEQFF. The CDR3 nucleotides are TGTGCCATCCTACAGGGGAGGAAGGGATACAATGAGCAGTTCTTC.

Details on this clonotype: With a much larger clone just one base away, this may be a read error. CDR3 amino acids: CASSNSRERGYEQYF. Written as DNA, the CDR3 is TGTGCCAGCAGCAACAGCCGGGAGCGCGGCTACGAGCAGTACTTC. The chain couples TRBV7-8 to TRBJ2-7, with a tentative D call TRBD2 (6 bases). Germline V gene data show CDR1 as SGHVS and CDR2 as FQNEAQ. V was cut by 5 bases and J by 3 bases, with 17 bases left in between. The CDR3 totals 15 residues. Full variable domain (remainder filled in from reference TRBV7-8 and TRBJ2-7): GAGVSQSPRYKVAKRGQDVALRCDPISGHVSLFWYQQALGQGPEFLTYFQNEAQLDKSGLPSDRFFAERPEGSVSTLKIQRTQQEDSAVYLCASSNSRERGYEQYFGPGTRLTVT.

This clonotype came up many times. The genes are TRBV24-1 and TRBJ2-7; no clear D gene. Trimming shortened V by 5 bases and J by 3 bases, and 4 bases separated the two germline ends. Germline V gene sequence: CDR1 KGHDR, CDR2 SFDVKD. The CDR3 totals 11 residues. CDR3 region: CATSANYEQYF. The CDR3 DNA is TGTGCCACCAGTGCCAACTACGAGCAGTACTTC.

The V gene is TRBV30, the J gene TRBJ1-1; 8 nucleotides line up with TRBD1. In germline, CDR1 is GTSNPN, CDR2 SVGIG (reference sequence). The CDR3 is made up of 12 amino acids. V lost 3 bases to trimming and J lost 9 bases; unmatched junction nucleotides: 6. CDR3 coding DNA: TGTGCCTGGAGCCTCGGACAGGGTCAAGCTTTCTTT. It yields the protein CAWSLGQGQAFF.

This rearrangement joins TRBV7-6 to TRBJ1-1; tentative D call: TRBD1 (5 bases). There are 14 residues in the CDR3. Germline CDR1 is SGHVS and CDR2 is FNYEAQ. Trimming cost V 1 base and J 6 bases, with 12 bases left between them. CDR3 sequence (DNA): TGTGCCAGCAGCTTAGTGGGGGGGGACGCTGAAGCTTTCTTT. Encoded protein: CASSLVGGDAEAFF.

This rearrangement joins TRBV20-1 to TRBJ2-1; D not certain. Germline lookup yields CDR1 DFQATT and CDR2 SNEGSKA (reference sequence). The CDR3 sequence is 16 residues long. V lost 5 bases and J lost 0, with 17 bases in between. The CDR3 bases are TGCAGTGCTCCGCCAATTGGGAAAAGCTCCTACAATGAGCAGTTCTTC. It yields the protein CSAPPIGKSSYNEQFF.

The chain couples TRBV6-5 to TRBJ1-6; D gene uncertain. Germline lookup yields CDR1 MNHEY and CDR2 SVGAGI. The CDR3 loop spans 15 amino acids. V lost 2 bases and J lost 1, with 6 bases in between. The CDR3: CASSYDGSYNSPLHF. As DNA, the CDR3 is TGTGCCAGCAGTTACGATGGATCCTATAATTCACCCCTCCACTTT.

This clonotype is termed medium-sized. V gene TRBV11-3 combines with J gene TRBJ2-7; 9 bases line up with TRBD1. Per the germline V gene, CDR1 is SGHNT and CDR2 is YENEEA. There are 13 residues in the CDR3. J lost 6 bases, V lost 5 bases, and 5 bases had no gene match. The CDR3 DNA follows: TGTGCCAGCAGCCTACAGGGGGCGGTCGAGCAGTACTTC. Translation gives CASSLQGAVEQYF.

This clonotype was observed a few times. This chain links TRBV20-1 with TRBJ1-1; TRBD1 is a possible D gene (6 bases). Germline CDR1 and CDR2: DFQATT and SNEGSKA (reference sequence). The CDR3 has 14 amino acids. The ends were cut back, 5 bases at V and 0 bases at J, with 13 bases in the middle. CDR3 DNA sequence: TGCAGTGCTGTGGAGGGGGGGGTGAACACTGAAGCTTTCTTT. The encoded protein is CSAVEGGVNTEAFF.

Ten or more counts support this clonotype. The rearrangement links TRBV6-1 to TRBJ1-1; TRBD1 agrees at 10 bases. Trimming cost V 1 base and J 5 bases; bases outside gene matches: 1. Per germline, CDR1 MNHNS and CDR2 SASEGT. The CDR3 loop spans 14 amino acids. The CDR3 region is CASSEVGQGTEAFF. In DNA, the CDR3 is TGTGCCAGCAGTGAAGTGGGACAGGGGACTGAAGCTTTCTTT.